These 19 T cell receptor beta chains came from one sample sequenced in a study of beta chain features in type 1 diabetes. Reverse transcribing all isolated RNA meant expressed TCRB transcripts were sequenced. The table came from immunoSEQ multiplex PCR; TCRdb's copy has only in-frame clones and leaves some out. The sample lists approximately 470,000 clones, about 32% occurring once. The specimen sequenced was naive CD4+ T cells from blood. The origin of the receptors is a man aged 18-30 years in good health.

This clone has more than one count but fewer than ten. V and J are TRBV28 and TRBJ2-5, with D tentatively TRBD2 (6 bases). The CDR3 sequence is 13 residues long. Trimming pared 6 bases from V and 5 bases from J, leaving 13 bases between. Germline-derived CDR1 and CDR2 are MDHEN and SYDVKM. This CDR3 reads CASREGFRETQYF. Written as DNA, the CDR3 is TGTGCCAGCAGGGAGGGTTTTAGGGAGACCCAGTACTTC.

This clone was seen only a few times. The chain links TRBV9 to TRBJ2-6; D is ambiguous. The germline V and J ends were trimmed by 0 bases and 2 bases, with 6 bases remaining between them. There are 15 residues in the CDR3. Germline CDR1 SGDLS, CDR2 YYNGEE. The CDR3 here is CASSVAAAGANVLTF. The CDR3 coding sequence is TGTGCCAGCAGCGTAGCGGCAGCTGGGGCCAACGTCCTGACTTTC.

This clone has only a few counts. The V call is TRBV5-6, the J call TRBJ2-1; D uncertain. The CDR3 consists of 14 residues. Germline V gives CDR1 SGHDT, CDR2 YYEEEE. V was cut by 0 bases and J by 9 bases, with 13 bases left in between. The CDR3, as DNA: TGTGCCAGCAGCTTGGCCAGGACCGCCGTTGAGCAGTTCTTC. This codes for CASSLARTAVEQFF.

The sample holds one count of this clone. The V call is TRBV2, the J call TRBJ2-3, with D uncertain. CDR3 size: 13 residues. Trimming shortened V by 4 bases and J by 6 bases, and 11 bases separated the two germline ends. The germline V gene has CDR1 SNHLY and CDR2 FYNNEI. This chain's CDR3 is CASSGNSWDTQYF. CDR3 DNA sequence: TGTGCCAGCAGTGGGAATAGTTGGGATACGCAGTATTTT.

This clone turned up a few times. CDR3 region: CASSSEGQNTGELFF. In DNA form, the CDR3 reads TGCGCCAGCAGCTCGGAGGGGCAGAACACCGGGGAGCTGTTTTTT. The chain combines TRBV5-1 with TRBJ2-2; a weak D match, TRBD2 (6 bases). Germline loops: CDR1 SGHRS, CDR2 YFSETQ. V lost 3 bases, J lost 1 base, and 10 bases lay in between. The CDR3 loop spans 15 amino acids. The full variable domain, rest sourced from reference TRBV5-1 and TRBJ2-2, is KAGVTQTPRYLIKTRGQQVTLSCSPISGHRSVSWYQQTPGQGLQFLFEYFSETQRNKGNFPGRFSGRQFSNSRSEMNVSTLELGDSALYLCASSSEGQNTGELFFGEGSRLTVL.

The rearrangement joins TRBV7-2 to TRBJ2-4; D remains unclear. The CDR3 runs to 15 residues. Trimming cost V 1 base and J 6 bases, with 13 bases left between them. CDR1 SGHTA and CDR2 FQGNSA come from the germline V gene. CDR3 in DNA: TGTGCCAGCAGCTTAGGGCTAGGGAATCCAAACATTCAGTACTTC. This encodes CASSLGLGNPNIQYF.

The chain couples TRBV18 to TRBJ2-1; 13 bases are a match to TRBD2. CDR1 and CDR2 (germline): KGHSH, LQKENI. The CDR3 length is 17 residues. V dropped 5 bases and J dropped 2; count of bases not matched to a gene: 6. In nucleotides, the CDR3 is TGTGCCAGCTCATCCTGGACTAGCGGGAGAGCCTACAATGAGCAGTTCTTC. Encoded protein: CASSSWTSGRAYNEQFF.

CDR3 loop: CASSDTGEGPQHF. In DNA form, the CDR3 reads TGTGCCAGCAGTGACACAGGGGAAGGGCCCCAGCATTTT. J is TRBJ1-5 and V is TRBV6-5, with 7 bases lining up with TRBD1. The CDR3 sequence is 13 residues long. CDR1 is MNHEY and CDR2 is SVGAGI in the germline V gene. V was clipped by 5 bases and J by 9 bases; unmatched bases: 7.

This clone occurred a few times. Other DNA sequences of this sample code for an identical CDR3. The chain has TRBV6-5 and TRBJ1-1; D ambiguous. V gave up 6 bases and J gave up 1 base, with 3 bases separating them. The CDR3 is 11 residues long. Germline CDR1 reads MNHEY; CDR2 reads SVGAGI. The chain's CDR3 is CASRTNTEAFF. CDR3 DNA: TGTGCCAGCAGAACGAACACTGAAGCTTTCTTT.

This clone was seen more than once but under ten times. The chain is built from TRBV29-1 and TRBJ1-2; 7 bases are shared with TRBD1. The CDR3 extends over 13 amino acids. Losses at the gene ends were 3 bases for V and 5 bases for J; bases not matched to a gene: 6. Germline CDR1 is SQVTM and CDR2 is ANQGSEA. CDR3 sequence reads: CSVEVDRNYGYTF. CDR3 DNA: TGCAGCGTTGAGGTGGACAGGAATTATGGCTACACCTTC.

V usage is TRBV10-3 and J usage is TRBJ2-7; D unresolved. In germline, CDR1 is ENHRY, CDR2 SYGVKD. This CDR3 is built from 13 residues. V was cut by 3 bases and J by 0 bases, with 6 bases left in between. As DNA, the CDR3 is TGTGCCATCAGTGACAGTAACTCCTACGAGCAGTACTTC. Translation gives CAISDSNSYEQYF.

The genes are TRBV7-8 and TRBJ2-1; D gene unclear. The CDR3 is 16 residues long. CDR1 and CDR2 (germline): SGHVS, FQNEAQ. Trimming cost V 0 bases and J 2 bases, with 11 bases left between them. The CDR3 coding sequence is TGTGCCAGCAGCTTAGCGAGAGCAGGCCCCTACAATGAGCAGTTCTTC. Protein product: CASSLARAGPYNEQFF.

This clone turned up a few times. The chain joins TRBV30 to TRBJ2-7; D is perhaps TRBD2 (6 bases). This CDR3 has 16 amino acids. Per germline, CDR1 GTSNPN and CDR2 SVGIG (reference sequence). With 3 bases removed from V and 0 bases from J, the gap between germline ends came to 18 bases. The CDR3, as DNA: TGTGCCTGGAGCCCTTTAACTCCCGGGGGCTCCTACGAGCAGTACTTC. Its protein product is CAWSPLTPGGSYEQYF.

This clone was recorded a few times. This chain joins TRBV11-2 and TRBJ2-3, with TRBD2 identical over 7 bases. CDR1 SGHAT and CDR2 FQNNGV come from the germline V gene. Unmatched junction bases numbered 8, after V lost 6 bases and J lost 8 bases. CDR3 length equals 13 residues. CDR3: CASRTTSIGTQYF. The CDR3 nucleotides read TGTGCCAGCAGAACGACTAGCATCGGTACGCAGTATTTT. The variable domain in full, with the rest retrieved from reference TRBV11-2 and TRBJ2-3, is EAGVAQSPRYKIIEKRQSVAFWCNPISGHATLYWYQQILGQGPKLLIQFQNNGVVDDSQLPKDRFSAERLKGVDSTLKIQPAKLEDSAVYLCASRTTSIGTQYFGPGTRLTVL.

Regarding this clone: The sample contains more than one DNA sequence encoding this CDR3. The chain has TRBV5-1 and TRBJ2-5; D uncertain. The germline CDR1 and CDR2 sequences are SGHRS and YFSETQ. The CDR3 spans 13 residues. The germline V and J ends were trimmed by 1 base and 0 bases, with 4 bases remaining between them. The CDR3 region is CASSLSNQETQYF. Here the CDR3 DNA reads TGCGCCAGCAGCTTGTCCAACCAAGAGACCCAGTACTTC.

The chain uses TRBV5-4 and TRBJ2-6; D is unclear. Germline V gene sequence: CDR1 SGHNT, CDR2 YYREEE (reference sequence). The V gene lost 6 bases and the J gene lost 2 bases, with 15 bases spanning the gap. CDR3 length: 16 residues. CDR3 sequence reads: CASTHVVGPGANVLTF. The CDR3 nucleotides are TGTGCCAGCACCCATGTCGTTGGGCCTGGGGCCAACGTCCTGACTTTC.

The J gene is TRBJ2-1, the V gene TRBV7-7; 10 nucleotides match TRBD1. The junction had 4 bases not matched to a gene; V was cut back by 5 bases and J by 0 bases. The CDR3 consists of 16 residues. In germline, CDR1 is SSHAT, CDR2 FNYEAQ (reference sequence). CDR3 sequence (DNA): TGTGCCAGCAGCCTGACAGGGGGCGCCTCCTACAATGAGCAGTTCTTC. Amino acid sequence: CASSLTGGASYNEQFF.

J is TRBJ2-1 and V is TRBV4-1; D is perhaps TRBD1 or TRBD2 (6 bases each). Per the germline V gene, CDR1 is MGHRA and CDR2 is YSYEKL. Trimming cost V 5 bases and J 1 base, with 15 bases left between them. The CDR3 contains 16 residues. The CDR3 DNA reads TGCGCCAGCAGCTGGGGGCAGGGACTTTCCTACAATGAGCAGTTCTTC. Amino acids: CASSWGQGLSYNEQFF.

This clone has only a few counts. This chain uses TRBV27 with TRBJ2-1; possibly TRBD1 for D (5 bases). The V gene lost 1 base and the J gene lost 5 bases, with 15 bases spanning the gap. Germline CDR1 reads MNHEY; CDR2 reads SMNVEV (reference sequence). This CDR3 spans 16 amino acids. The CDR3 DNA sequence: TGTGCCAGCAGTTTATACCAGGGCCCTCTCGACAATGAGCAGTTCTTC. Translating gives CASSLYQGPLDNEQFF.